One sample yielded the 16 T cell receptor beta chains listed below, sequenced in a study of blood T cell repertoires in COVID-19. Here immunoSEQ multiplex PCR was the method, and the copy in TCRdb shows in-frame clones only, minus some. The sample lists 240,000 or so clones; about 83% were seen once. Sequencing was carried out using peripheral blood. The source of these receptors is an elderly man with acute or convalescent COVID-19.

J is TRBJ1-2 and V is TRBV6-5; TRBD1 matches at 10 bases. Losses at the gene ends were 6 bases for V and 8 bases for J; bases not matched to a gene: 12. The germline gives CDR1 MNHEY, CDR2 SVGAGI. This CDR3 region has 15 residues. The CDR3 spells CASRRTGGGSRGYTF. CDR3 nucleotides: TGTGCCAGCAGACGGACAGGGGGTGGGTCGCGGGGCTACACCTTC.

This chain joins TRBV6-1 and TRBJ2-1; perhaps TRBD2 as D (6 bases). The CDR3 runs to 13 residues. Trimming removed 2 bases from V and 9 bases from J, with 11 bases in between. Germline V CDR1 and CDR2: MNHNS, SASEGT. DNA of the CDR3: TGTGCCAGCAGTGAACTTTGGCGGGGTGAGCAGTTCTTC. Protein product: CASSELWRGEQFF.

The chain recombines TRBV24-1 with TRBJ2-2; D gene unclear. In germline, CDR1 is KGHDR, CDR2 SFDVKD. This CDR3 contains 14 residues. V gave up 0 bases and J gave up 6 bases, with 7 bases separating them. The CDR3 DNA reads as TGTGCCACCAGTGATTTGCGGAGCCCCGGGGAGCTGTTTTTT. Translation gives CATSDLRSPGELFF.

Only one count was recorded for this clone. The rearrangement links TRBV5-8 to TRBJ2-5, with a weak D call TRBD2 (6 bases). The germline gives CDR1 SGHTS, CDR2 YDEGEE. This CDR3 has 13 residues. V lost 5 bases and J lost 6, with 14 bases in between. The CDR3 DNA follows: TGTGCCAGCAGTCGGGACTTAGTACAGACCCAGTACTTC. It specifies CASSRDLVQTQYF.

V and J are TRBV7-9 and TRBJ1-2; possibly TRBD1 for D (6 bases). V was clipped by 4 bases and J by 8 bases, with 11 bases between them. This CDR3 comprises 12 residues. Germline CDR1 and CDR2: SEHNR and FQNEAQ (reference sequence). CDR3 in amino acids: CASSSGDWGYTF. CDR3 in DNA: TGTGCCAGCAGCTCAGGGGATTGGGGCTACACCTTC.

This chain connects TRBV7-9 to TRBJ1-1; 12 nucleotides agree with TRBD1. The J segment lost 2 bases and the V segment lost 5 bases, leaving 9 bases of the junction unmatched. The CDR3 is made up of 17 amino acids. In germline, CDR1 is SEHNR, CDR2 FQNEAQ (reference sequence). The CDR3 DNA follows: TGTGCCAGCAGCCGCGGGACAGGGGGCGCGGCAAACACTGAAGCTTTCTTT. The encoded protein is CASSRGTGGAANTEAFF. Full variable domain (missing parts from reference TRBV7-9 and TRBJ1-1): DTGVSQNPRHKITKRGQNVTFRCDPISEHNRLYWYRQTLGQGPEFLTYFQNEAQLEKSRLLSDRFSAERPKGSFSTLEIQRTEQGDSAMYLCASSRGTGGAANTEAFFGQGTRLTVV.

This clone occurred a few times. In DNA form, the CDR3 reads TGTGCCAGCAGTCATACAGGGGTTAATTCACCCCTCCACTTT. Residues: CASSHTGVNSPLHF. The V gene is TRBV6-4, the J gene TRBJ1-6; the match to TRBD1 covers 7 bases. The CDR3 is made up of 14 amino acids. J lost 6 bases, V lost 5 bases, and 4 bases had no gene match. From germline, CDR1 is MRHNA and CDR2 SNTAGT.

This chain uses TRBV3-1 (or the pseudogene TRBV3-2) with TRBJ1-4; 9 nucleotides align to TRBD1. J gave up 7 bases and V 0 bases, and 12 bases lay outside the gene matches. Germline CDR1 is LGHDT and CDR2 is YNNKEL (reference sequence). The length of the CDR3 is 18 residues. The CDR3 nucleotides read TGTGCCAGCAGCCAAGAAGGGACAGGGACCCCCCGGGTTGAAAAACTGTTTTTT. Its protein is CASSQEGTGTPRVEKLFF.

V usage is TRBV5-1 and J usage is TRBJ2-7; TRBD2 matches at 9 bases. With V trimmed by 0 bases and J by 8 bases, 6 bases remained unmatched. Germline CDR1 SGHRS, CDR2 YFSETQ. There are 14 residues in the CDR3. DNA of the CDR3: TGCGCCAGCAGCTTGGGCCTAGCGGGGAATCAGCAGTACTTC. Protein product: CASSLGLAGNQQYF.

The chain combines TRBV9 with TRBJ2-3, with D tentatively TRBD2 (6 bases). The CDR3 runs 15 residues. V was cut by 2 bases and J by 0 bases, with 10 bases left in between. Per the germline V gene, CDR1 is SGDLS and CDR2 is YYNGEE. CDR3 sequence reads: CASSVASVSTDTQYF. The CDR3 region has the DNA TGTGCCAGCAGCGTTGCTAGCGTTAGCACAGATACGCAGTATTTT.

The rearrangement links TRBV28 to TRBJ1-2, with D possibly matching TRBD1 (5 bases). This CDR3 is built from 12 residues. Germline V gives CDR1 MDHEN, CDR2 SYDVKM. In nucleotides, the CDR3 is TGTAAGGCGGGGGACGGGATGGTAGGCTACACCTTC. This sequence encodes CKAGDGMVGYTF.

This chain connects TRBV5-1 to TRBJ1-1; 12 nucleotides agree with TRBD1. This CDR3 has 17 amino acids. J was trimmed by 0 bases and V by 0 bases; bases with no gene match: 3. CDR1 SGHRS and CDR2 YFSETQ come from the germline V gene. The CDR3 nucleotides are TGCGCCAGCAGCTTGGGAGGGACAGGGGGCGTGAACACTGAAGCTTTCTTT. Translated: CASSLGGTGGVNTEAFF.

The gene calls are TRBV6-6 and TRBJ2-7; 11 bases line up with TRBD2. CDR3 length equals 15 residues. CDR1 and CDR2 (germline): MNHNY, SVGAGI (reference sequence). The V and J ends lost 4 bases and 0 bases, in that order; junction bases with no gene match: 2. The DNA for the CDR3 is TGTGCCAGCAGTTGGACTAGCGGGTCCTCCTACGAGCAGTACTTC. This sequence encodes CASSWTSGSSYEQYF.

The chain carries TRBV19 and TRBJ1-1; weak D call: TRBD1 (5 bases). Germline V gene lookup returns CDR1 LNHDA and CDR2 SQIVND (reference sequence). V was cut by 4 bases and J by 6 bases, with 12 bases left in between. The CDR3 totals 13 residues. For the CDR3, the DNA is TGTGCCAGTAGTAGGGGCCCGCGTCCTGAAGCTTTCTTT. Translating gives CASSRGPRPEAFF.

The sample holds a few counts of this clone. This chain connects TRBV28 to TRBJ1-4; TRBD1 matches 10 bases. The CDR3 extends over 15 amino acids. Germline V gene data show CDR1 as MDHEN and CDR2 as SYDVKM. The V and J ends lost 5 bases and 7 bases, in that order; junction bases with no gene match: 7. CDR3 region: CASSLPTGGTEKLFF. The CDR3 DNA reads as TGTGCCAGCAGTCTCCCGACAGGGGGCACTGAAAAACTGTTTTTT.

The chain couples TRBV28 to TRBJ2-1, with TRBD1 as a possible D gene (6 bases). The CDR3 has 13 amino acids. The V gene lost 8 bases and the J gene lost 4 bases, with 12 bases spanning the gap. The germline gives CDR1 MDHEN, CDR2 SYDVKM. The DNA of the CDR3 is TGTGCCAGCCGGAACACAGGGTACAATGAGCAGTTCTTC. As protein: CASRNTGYNEQFF.